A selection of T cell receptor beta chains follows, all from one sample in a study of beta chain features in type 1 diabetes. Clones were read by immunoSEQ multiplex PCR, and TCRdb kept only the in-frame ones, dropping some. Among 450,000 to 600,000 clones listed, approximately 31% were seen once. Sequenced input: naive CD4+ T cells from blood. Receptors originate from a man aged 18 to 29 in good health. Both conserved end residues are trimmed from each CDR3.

cdr3_aa: ASSQHHSQSWV
j_call: TRBJ2-1
v_call: TRBV4-2

cdr3_aa: ASSIPRTGGSGELF
j_call: TRBJ2-2
v_call: TRBV19

cdr3_aa: AWSVRASTDTQY
j_call: TRBJ2-3
v_call: TRBV30

cdr3_aa: ASSQLGYSYNEQF
j_call: TRBJ2-1
v_call: TRBV4-3

cdr3_aa: ASSPGLAGGEQF
j_call: TRBJ2-1
v_call: TRBV5-4

cdr3_aa: ASSQVSGVDEQF
j_call: TRBJ2-1
v_call: TRBV4-3

cdr3_aa: VIVRLGTRNTEAF
j_call: TRBJ1-1
v_call: TRBV30

cdr3_aa: ASSVQGNTEAF
j_call: TRBJ1-1
v_call: TRBV9

cdr3_aa: SASGGLGAF
j_call: TRBJ1-1
v_call: TRBV20-1

cdr3_aa: STSQMARQETQY
j_call: TRBJ2-5
v_call: TRBV29-1

cdr3_aa: ASSPEVAGELF
j_call: TRBJ2-2
v_call: TRBV11-3

cdr3_aa: ASSPGTGGPGELF
j_call: TRBJ2-2
v_call: TRBV7-7

cdr3_aa: ASSLTGTSGRNAKNIQY
j_call: TRBJ2-4
v_call: TRBV11-2

cdr3_aa: ASSLGRANYGYT
j_call: TRBJ1-2
v_call: TRBV7-8

cdr3_aa: ASSLPLAGVGTTQY
j_call: TRBJ2-3
v_call: TRBV25-1

cdr3_aa: ASSTKNYQGADTQY
j_call: TRBJ2-3
v_call: TRBV5-1

cdr3_aa: ASSEGTGHLEF
j_call: TRBJ2-1
v_call: TRBV2

cdr3_aa: ASSLEASTDTQY
j_call: TRBJ2-3
v_call: TRBV7-9

cdr3_aa: ASRRRGTSGANVLT
j_call: TRBJ2-6
v_call: TRBV28

cdr3_aa: ASSVVSTSDTQY
j_call: TRBJ2-3
v_call: TRBV9

cdr3_aa: ASSLQVPNGEQY
j_call: TRBJ2-7
v_call: TRBV18

cdr3_aa: ASSQLIGTGTGELF
j_call: TRBJ2-2
v_call: TRBV14

cdr3_aa: ASSVLLGSTDTQY
j_call: TRBJ2-3
v_call: TRBV9

cdr3_aa: ASSTGTGSYNEQF
j_call: TRBJ2-1
v_call: TRBV7-9

cdr3_aa: ASSFGTSDQETQY
j_call: TRBJ2-5
v_call: TRBV11-2

cdr3_aa: ASSPEAWGLAGTEQY
j_call: TRBJ2-7
v_call: TRBV9

cdr3_aa: ASSLTASNEKLF
j_call: TRBJ1-4
v_call: TRBV5-1